This TCR beta chain was identified in a study of vaccination effects on CD4 cells after COVID-19. Overall study context: There were two convalescent patients who gave samples 16 days and one week before vaccination.

Researchers isolated CD4+ T cells once ten to eleven days of culture had elapsed. Remarks on this clone: Its specificity is not known. One junction end does not reproduce the germline sequence, and a read error may be involved.

TCRdb's table, derived via immunoSEQ multiplex PCR, lists solely in-frame clones and lacks some. The sample has more than 45,000 clones, 70% to 80% seen once. There are 10 residues in the CDR3. CDR1 and CDR2 (germline): GTSNPN, SVGIG (reference sequence). The chain couples TRBV30 to TRBJ2-1, with D perhaps TRBD1 (6 bases). The source is a human donor who had a prior SARS-CoV-2 infection. Source: CD4+ T cells from PBMCs cultured without peptide, taken before COVID-19 vaccination. CDR3 DNA: TGTGCCTGGAGTGTCCGGGACACGGTCTTC. It codes for CAWSVRDTVF. The full variable domain, rest sourced from reference TRBV30 and TRBJ2-1, is SQTIHQWPATLVQPVGSPLSLECTVEGTSNPNLYWYRQAAGRGLQLLFYSVGIGQISSEVPQNLSASRPQDRQFILSSKKLLLSDSGFYLCAWSVRDTVFGPGTRLTVL.